These 20 T cell receptor beta chains were sequenced from one sample in a study of blood T cell repertoires in COVID-19. Repertoires were generated with immunoSEQ multiplex PCR, while TCRdb's copy carries only in-frame clones and drops some. The sample has approximately 440,000 clones, approximately 90% seen once. The sequencing sample was made of PBMCs or T cells enriched from blood (not recorded which). The origin of the receptors is a woman aged 18-29 years who had recovered from COVID-19.

This clone was recorded once. The chain uses TRBV27 and TRBJ1-2; 7 positions agree with TRBD1. Trimming cost V 5 bases and J 3 bases; bases outside gene matches: 6. This CDR3 has 14 residues. Germline V lookup: CDR1 MNHEY, CDR2 SMNVEV (reference sequence). The CDR3 DNA is TGTGCCAGCAGTCCACAGGGGACCCACTATGGCTACACCTTC. Translating it yields CASSPQGTHYGYTF.

This clone was picked up one time. The chain links TRBV7-8 to TRBJ2-2, with 8 nucleotides matching TRBD1. Germline CDR1 reads SGHVS; CDR2 reads FQNEAQ. J lost 6 bases, V lost 4 bases, and 13 bases had no gene match. The CDR3 is 17 residues long. CDR3 sequence reads: CASSSLLRQGKAGELFF. The CDR3 region has the DNA TGTGCCAGCAGCTCCCTCTTAAGACAGGGGAAGGCCGGGGAGCTGTTTTTT.

This sequence joins TRBV7-9 and TRBJ1-2; D unclear. V was trimmed by 1 base and J by 8 bases, leaving 11 bases between them. The CDR3 spans 13 residues. Germline V gene sequence: CDR1 SEHNR, CDR2 FQNEAQ (reference sequence). CDR3 region: CASSLVGGVGYTF. Here the CDR3 DNA reads TGTGCCAGCAGCTTAGTGGGCGGGGTCGGCTACACCTTC. Drawing the rest from reference TRBV7-9 and TRBJ1-2, the complete variable domain is DTGVSQNPRHKITKRGQNVTFRCDPISEHNRLYWYRQTLGQGPEFLTYFQNEAQLEKSRLLSDRFSAERPKGSFSTLEIQRTEQGDSAMYLCASSLVGGVGYTFGSGTRLTVV.

The genes are TRBV23-1 and TRBJ1-1; D not resolved. TRBV23-1 is annotated as an ORF whose role is uncertain. Trimming left V 0 bases short and J 1 base short, with 12 bases between. There are 16 residues in the CDR3. The CDR3 DNA follows: TGCGCCAGCAGTCAATCCGGGGATCTTGAGAACACTGAAGCTTTCTTT. This codes for CASSQSGDLENTEAFF.

In its sample, this clone was seen once. The V and J genes are TRBV18 and TRBJ1-1, with 11 bases lining up with TRBD1. Germline V gives CDR1 KGHSH, CDR2 LQKENI. The CDR3 is 15 residues long. V was clipped by 4 bases and J by 3 bases; unmatched bases: 4. The CDR3: CASSLRDRGYTEAFF. The CDR3 DNA follows: TGTGCCAGCTCACTCCGGGACAGGGGGTACACTGAAGCTTTCTTT.

This sequence joins TRBV5-4 and TRBJ2-3; D may be TRBD1 (6 bases). Trimming took off 4 bases at V and 5 bases at J, with 32 bases between the two ends. The germline gives CDR1 SGHNT, CDR2 YYREEE (reference sequence). The CDR3 contains 20 residues. Here the CDR3 reads CASSPEVHQGQTSLGDTQYF. CDR3 DNA sequence: TGTGCCAGCAGCCCGGAGGTTCACCAGGGGCAAACCAGTCTGGGAGATACGCAGTATTTT. Full variable domain (rest looked up from reference TRBV5-4 and TRBJ2-3): ETGVTQSPTHLIKTRGQQVTLRCSSQSGHNTVSWYQQALGQGPQFIFQYYREEENGRGNFPPRFSGLQFPNYSSELNVNALELDDSALYLCASSPEVHQGQTSLGDTQYFGPGTRLTVL.

This clone appeared once. The chain has TRBV28 and TRBJ2-3, with a weak D call TRBD1 (5 bases). V shed 3 bases and J shed 3 bases, with 13 bases lying between them. The CDR3 spans 15 residues. From germline, CDR1 is MDHEN and CDR2 SYDVKM. The CDR3 sequence is CASSLRDRRTDTQYF. The CDR3 bases are TGTGCCAGCAGTTTGAGAGACAGACGAACAGATACGCAGTATTTT.

This chain uses TRBV5-4 with TRBJ1-1; 7 nucleotides agree with TRBD1. Germline V lookup: CDR1 SGHNT, CDR2 YYREEE (reference sequence). CDR3 length equals 13 residues. The ends lost 1 base at V and 3 bases at J; junction bases unmatched: 0. Here the CDR3 reads CASSLTGDTEAFF. The CDR3 bases are TGTGCCAGCAGCTTGACAGGGGACACTGAAGCTTTCTTT.

The rearrangement links TRBV5-1 to TRBJ2-6; TRBD1 aligns across 12 bases. The CDR3 consists of 19 residues. Unmatched junction bases numbered 8, after V lost 4 bases and J lost 0 bases. Germline CDR1 is SGHRS and CDR2 is YFSETQ. CDR3 loop: CASSVLGTGGSSGANVLTF. The CDR3 DNA reads as TGCGCCAGCAGCGTCCTGGGGACAGGGGGCTCCTCTGGGGCCAACGTCCTGACTTTC.

The chain couples TRBV19 to TRBJ2-3; D call uncertain. This CDR3 spans 13 amino acids. Germline CDR1 LNHDA, CDR2 SQIVND (reference sequence). With 5 bases removed from V and 4 bases from J, the gap between germline ends came to 10 bases. For the CDR3, the DNA is TGTGCCAGTAGTCGCAGTCTCCCAGATACGCAGTATTTT. Translating gives CASSRSLPDTQYF. Looking up the rest from reference TRBV19 and TRBJ2-3 gives the full variable domain: DGGITQSPKYLFRKEGQNVTLSCEQNLNHDAMYWYRQDPGQGLRLIYYSQIVNDFQKGDIAEGYSVSREKKESFPLTVTSAQKNPTAFYLCASSRSLPDTQYFGPGTRLTVL.

The chain links TRBV6-1 to TRBJ2-7; TRBD2 agrees at 7 bases. Trimming took 3 bases from V and 3 from J; bases not matched to a gene: 11. The CDR3 consists of 16 residues. Germline V gene lookup returns CDR1 MNHNS and CDR2 SASEGT. CDR3 nucleotide sequence: TGTGCCAGCAGTGACGGCCTGGGAGGGGCGCTCTACGAGCAGTACTTC. Protein: CASSDGLGGALYEQYF.

The chain joins TRBV30 to TRBJ2-3; 8 nucleotides line up with TRBD1. Germline CDR1 reads GTSNPN; CDR2 reads SVGIG (reference sequence). CDR3 length equals 14 residues. With V trimmed by 5 bases and J by 2 bases, 6 bases remained unmatched. The CDR3: CAWDPDRVTDTQYF. The CDR3 DNA follows: TGTGCCTGGGATCCGGACAGGGTCACAGATACGCAGTATTTT.

This clone came up a few times. The chain combines TRBV30 with TRBJ1-6, with 7 bases aligning to TRBD1. The CDR3 runs 13 residues. Trimming cost V 4 bases and J 7 bases; bases outside gene matches: 4. Germline CDR1 GTSNPN, CDR2 SVGIG (reference sequence). In nucleotides, the CDR3 is TGTGCCTGGACACAGGGGATGAATTCACCCCTCCACTTT. It translates to CAWTQGMNSPLHF.

V usage is TRBV5-1 and J usage is TRBJ2-7; 7 positions agree with TRBD1. Germline V gene sequence: CDR1 SGHRS, CDR2 YFSETQ. After removal of 3 bases from V and 3 bases from J, the junction contained 9 bases not matched to a gene. The CDR3 is made up of 15 amino acids. CDR3 in DNA: TGCGCCAGCAGCTCACAGGGGAATTCGGTCTACGAGCAGTACTTC. This codes for CASSSQGNSVYEQYF.

This clone was seen a handful of times. This chain joins TRBV28 and TRBJ2-7, with 7 bases fitting TRBD1. The CDR3 loop spans 11 amino acids. V was clipped by 8 bases and J by 8 bases; unmatched bases: 6. CDR1 MDHEN and CDR2 SYDVKM come from the germline V gene. The CDR3, as DNA: TGTGCCAGCTCCGACAGGGAGAAGCAGTACTTC. It encodes CASSDREKQYF.

The chain has TRBV29-1 and TRBJ2-1; TRBD2 matches 8 bases. CDR3 length equals 14 residues. Germline V CDR1 and CDR2: SQVTM, ANQGSEA. V lost 4 bases, J lost 2 bases, and 4 bases stayed unmatched. The DNA for the CDR3 is TGCAGCGTTGCCGACGGGGGGGCCTACAATGAGCAGTTCTTC. Amino acid sequence: CSVADGGAYNEQFF.

This clone was observed a few times. The V call is TRBV7-3, the J call TRBJ2-1; no clear D gene. From germline, CDR1 is SGHTA and CDR2 FQGTGA. V lost 0 bases, J lost 7 bases, and 7 bases lay in between. The CDR3 has 13 amino acids. CDR3 region: CASSLTRQNEQFF. CDR3 sequence (DNA): TGTGCCAGCAGCTTAACGAGGCAGAATGAGCAGTTCTTC.

This clone was found once. The V call is TRBV5-1, the J call TRBJ2-1; 9 nucleotides align to TRBD1. Trimming cost V 4 bases and J 7 bases; bases outside gene matches: 18. Germline loops: CDR1 SGHRS, CDR2 YFSETQ. The CDR3 is made up of 18 amino acids. The CDR3 nucleotides are TGCGCCAGCAGCCCGGCCTCTTTAGGACAGGGGACATGGAATGAGCAGTTCTTC. As protein: CASSPASLGQGTWNEQFF.

The CDR3 DNA follows: TGTGCCAGCAGCCCCCCCCTCGGGACTAGCGGGGGGGATAGAGATACGCAGTATTTT. This gives the protein CASSPPLGTSGGDRDTQYF. The chain has TRBV7-6 and TRBJ2-3; 16 nucleotides align to TRBD2. In germline, CDR1 is SGHVS, CDR2 FNYEAQ. V lost 5 bases to trimming and J lost 5 bases; unmatched junction nucleotides: 13. CDR3 length equals 19 residues.

The chain links TRBV6-5 to TRBJ2-7; possibly TRBD1 for D (6 bases). The V gene's germline CDR1 is MNHEY and CDR2 SVGAGI. The CDR3 runs to 13 residues. V lost 10 bases and J lost 6, with 19 bases in between. CDR3 residues: CATKDRLDGEQYF. CDR3 sequence (DNA): TGTGCCACTAAAGACAGGTTGGATGGCGAGCAGTACTTC.